Sequencing of this T cell receptor (beta chain) was carried out in a study of T-cell memory formation after mild COVID-19. The CDR3 runs to 15 residues. Germline V gene data show CDR1 as SGHAT and CDR2 as FQNNGV. Trimming removed 4 bases from V and 4 bases from J; junction bases left unmatched: 8. TCRdb itself ran the 5' RACE reads through MiXCR, one entry per CDR3 protein. The sample contains fewer than 300,000 distinct CDR3 sequences, more than 15% of which appear only once. This clonotype was counted between two and nine times. The chain links TRBV11-2 to TRBJ2-5, with TRBD1 matching 8 bases. The sample taken for sequencing was PBMCs or a T cell subset sorted from them (not recorded which). This receptor was taken from a man between 18 and 29 years old who had mild COVID-19 (a few samples of this study predate the infection). Cell type and time point are not known. The CDR3 DNA follows: TGTGCCAGCAGCTCGCCCGGACAGGGTCGAGAGACCCAGTACTTC. As protein: CASSSPGQGRETQYF.